The rows below give T cell receptor beta chains drawn from one sample of a study of cytomegalovirus exposure and HLA in healthy donors. Produced via immunoSEQ multiplex PCR; TCRdb's table is partial and in-frame only. The table includes tens of thousands of clones, over 70% detected once. Sequencing was performed on PBMCs. The receptors stem from a man aged 45-65 years in good health and CMV-seropositive. CDR3s include the opening cysteine and the closing phenylalanine or tryptophan. A D gene is named only where the DNA matches it firmly. Rows may omit the clone size; those that give it use once, few, many or a size class.

TRBJ2-5	TRBV19	.	.	TGTGCCAGTAGCCGGCTAGCGAGCTCCCAGTACCAAGAGACCCAGTACTTC	CASSRLASSQYQETQYF
TRBJ2-3	TRBV30	.	.	TGTGCCTGGAGTGTAAAGCTTAGCACAGATACGCAGTATTTT	CAWSVKLSTDTQYF
TRBJ2-3	TRBV5-1	TRBD2	.	TGCGCCAGCAAGGAACTAGCGGGAGCTGATACGCAGTATTTT	CASKELAGADTQYF
TRBJ2-7	TRBV30	TRBD2	.	TGTGCCTGGGCTAGCGGGACCGTGAACGAGCAGTACTTC	CAWASGTVNEQYF
TRBJ1-1	TRBV30	.	.	TGTGCCTGGAGGACCCGGGACTCCGGAGCTTTCTTT	CAWRTRDSGAFF
TRBJ2-7	TRBV19	.	.	TGTGCCAGTAGTATGACGGGGGGCGTTTCCGAGCAGTACTTC	CASSMTGGVSEQYF
TRBJ1-2	TRBV5-1	.	.	TGCGCCAGCAGCTTGGGAGGTTGGAAGGGTAGCGCCTATGGCTACACCTTC	CASSLGGWKGSAYGYTF
TRBJ2-1	TRBV27	TRBD2	.	TGTGCCAGCAGTTCCGGGACTAGCGTAATATATGAGCAGTTCTTC	CASSSGTSVIYEQFF
TRBJ2-1	TRBV5-4	.	.	TGTGCCAGCAGCTCTCCTCAACAGGCTGGGGTAGATGAGCAGTTCTTC	CASSSPQQAGVDEQFF
TRBJ2-7	TRBV6-1	TRBD1	.	TGTGCCAGCTCCGCGGGGACAGGCTCCTACGAGCAGTACTTC	CASSAGTGSYEQYF
TRBJ2-1	TRBV7-9	.	few	TGTGCCAGCAGCGAGGGCGTTTACAATGAGCAGTTCTTC	CASSEGVYNEQFF
TRBJ1-1	TRBV9	TRBD1	.	TGTGCCAGCAGCTTTCGGACAGGGACCGAAGCTTTCTTT	CASSFRTGTEAFF
TRBJ2-5	TRBV5-4	.	.	TGTGCCAGCAGCTTGAGCGGCGGGATTGGGGAGACCCAGTACTTC	CASSLSGGIGETQYF
TRBJ1-5	TRBV6-5	.	many	TGTGCCAGCAGAGCGGGGATCAATCAGCCCCAGCATTTT	CASRAGINQPQHF
TRBJ1-1	TRBV7-9	.	.	TGTGCCAGCGGAACAGGGTCTGAAGCTTTCTTT	CASGTGSEAFF
TRBJ2-7	TRBV14	TRBD1	few	TGTGCCAGCAGCCAAAATACAGGGGGCCCTCACTTC	CASSQNTGGPHF
TRBJ2-1	TRBV4-1	TRBD2	.	TGCGCCAGCAGCCAAGATCCAGGACTAGTATTACTCAATGAGCAGTTCTTC	CASSQDPGLVLLNEQFF
TRBJ2-3	TRBV28	.	.	TGTGCCAGCAGTTTGACAAGGAGCACAGATACGCAGTATTTT	CASSLTRSTDTQYF
TRBJ2-7	TRBV2	.	few	TGTGCCAGCAGGCCTGGACTGGCATCCTACGAGCAGTACTTC	CASRPGLASYEQYF
TRBJ1-2	TRBV7-9	TRBD1	.	TGTTCCAGCACTTCCGGGACAGAAATCAACTATGGCTACACCTTC	CSSTSGTEINYGYTF
TRBJ1-4	TRBV6-5	TRBD1	.	TGTGCCAGCAGTTACCTCCGGACAGGCCGGCGGGAAAAACTGTTTTTT	CASSYLRTGRREKLFF
TRBJ2-7	TRBV5-4	TRBD2	.	TGTGCCAGCAGCTTGGGGCTAGCGGGAGCCCCTACCTACGAGCAGTACTTC	CASSLGLAGAPTYEQYF
TRBJ2-1	TRBV13	.	once	TGTGCCAGCAGCTTACAGAACAATGAGCAGTTCTTC	CASSLQNNEQFF